The present T cell receptor beta chain was sequenced within a study of T-cell reconstitution after alpha-beta-depleted transplantation in children. Notes on the study in general: Several hundred expanded graft clones reportedly supplied alpha-beta T cells about two months after transplant. At one year after transplant, newly produced T cells mostly accounted for T-cell counts and diversity.

The CDR3 sequence is 12 residues long. Germline lookup yields CDR1 SNHLY and CDR2 FYNNEI. Trimming at V came to 8 bases and at J to 4 bases, leaving 0 bases not matched to a gene. This clonotype was counted at least ten times. Its antigen is unknown. It was with unique molecular identifiers that the TCRbeta library was prepared. Using its own MiXCR run on the PCR reads, TCRdb lists one record per CDR3 protein. The data hold approximately 130,000 distinct CDR3 sequences, with roughly 9% observed a single time. The sequencing here drew on PBMCs, mostly from graft donor cells, taken 180 days after TCRalphabeta/CD19-depleted stem cell transplant. The sequence came from a girl under three years old who had a stem cell transplant for combined immunodeficiency, so the T cells may come from the graft donor. This chain links TRBV2 with TRBJ2-1, with TRBD1 identical over 9 bases. CDR3 DNA: TGTGCCAGCGGGACAGGGTACAATGAGCAGTTCTTC. Residues: CASGTGYNEQFF. The full variable domain, completed using reference TRBV2 and TRBJ2-1, is EPEVTQTPSHQVTQMGQEVILRCVPISNHLYFYWYRQILGQKVEFLVSFYNNEISEKSEIFDDQFSVERPDGSNFTLKIRSTKLEDSAMYFCASGTGYNEQFFGPGTRLTVL.